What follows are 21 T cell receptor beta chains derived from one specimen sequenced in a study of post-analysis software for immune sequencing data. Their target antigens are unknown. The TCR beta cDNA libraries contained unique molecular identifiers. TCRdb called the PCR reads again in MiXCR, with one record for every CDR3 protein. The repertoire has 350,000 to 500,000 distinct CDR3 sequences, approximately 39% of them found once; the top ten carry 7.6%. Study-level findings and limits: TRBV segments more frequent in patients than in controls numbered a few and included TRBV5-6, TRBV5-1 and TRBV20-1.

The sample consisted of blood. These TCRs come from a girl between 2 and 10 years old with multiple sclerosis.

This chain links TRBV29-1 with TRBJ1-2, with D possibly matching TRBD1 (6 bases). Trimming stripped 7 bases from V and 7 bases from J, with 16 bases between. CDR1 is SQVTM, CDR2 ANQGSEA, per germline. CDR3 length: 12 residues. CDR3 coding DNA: TGCAGCGCTCGTACAGGGAATTTTGGCTACACCTTC. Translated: CSARTGNFGYTF.

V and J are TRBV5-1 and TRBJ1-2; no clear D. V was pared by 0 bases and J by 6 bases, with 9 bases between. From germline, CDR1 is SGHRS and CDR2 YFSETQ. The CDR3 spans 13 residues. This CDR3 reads CASSLEGIDGYTF. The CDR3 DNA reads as TGCGCCAGCAGCTTGGAAGGGATTGATGGCTACACCTTC.

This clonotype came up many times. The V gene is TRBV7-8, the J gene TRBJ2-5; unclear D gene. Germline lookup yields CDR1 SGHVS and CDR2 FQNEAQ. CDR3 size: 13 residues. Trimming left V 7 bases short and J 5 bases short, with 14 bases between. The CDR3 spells CASNLDLGETQYF. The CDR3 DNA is TGTGCCAGCAACCTCGACCTAGGGGAGACCCAGTACTTC. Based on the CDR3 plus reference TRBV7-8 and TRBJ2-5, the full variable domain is GAGVSQSPRYKVAKRGQDVALRCDPISGHVSLFWYQQALGQGPEFLTYFQNEAQLDKSGLPSDRFFAERPEGSVSTLKIQRTQQEDSAVYLCASNLDLGETQYFGPGTRLLVL.

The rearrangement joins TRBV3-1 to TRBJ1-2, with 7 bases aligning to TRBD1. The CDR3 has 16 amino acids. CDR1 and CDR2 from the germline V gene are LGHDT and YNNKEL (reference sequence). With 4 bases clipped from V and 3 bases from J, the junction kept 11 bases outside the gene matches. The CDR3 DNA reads TGTGCCAGCAGCCTTTCGGACAGGAGAAAGGACTATGGCTACACCTTC. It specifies CASSLSDRRKDYGYTF.

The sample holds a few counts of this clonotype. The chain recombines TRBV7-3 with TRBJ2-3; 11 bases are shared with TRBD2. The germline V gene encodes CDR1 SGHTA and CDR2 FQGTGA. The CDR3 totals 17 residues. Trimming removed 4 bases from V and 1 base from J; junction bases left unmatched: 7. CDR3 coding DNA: TGTGCCAGCAGCTCTCTCGGGACTAGCGGACGCACAGATACGCAGTATTTT. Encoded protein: CASSSLGTSGRTDTQYF.

In DNA form, the CDR3 reads TGCAGTGCTAGAGGGCTAGTTGGGGAGACCCAGTACTTC. It encodes CSARGLVGETQYF. This chain joins TRBV20-1 and TRBJ2-5; D not resolved. The CDR3 has 13 residues. V dropped 1 base and J dropped 5 bases, with 11 bases sitting between them. CDR1 and CDR2 (germline): DFQATT, SNEGSKA (reference sequence).

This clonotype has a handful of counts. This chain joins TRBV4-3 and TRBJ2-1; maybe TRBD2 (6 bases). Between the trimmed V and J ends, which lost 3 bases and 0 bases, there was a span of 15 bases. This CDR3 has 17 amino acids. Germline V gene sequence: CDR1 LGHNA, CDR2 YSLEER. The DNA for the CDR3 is TGCGCCAGCAGCCAGGATACTAGCTCTAGCTCCTACAATGAGCAGTTCTTC. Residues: CASSQDTSSSSYNEQFF.

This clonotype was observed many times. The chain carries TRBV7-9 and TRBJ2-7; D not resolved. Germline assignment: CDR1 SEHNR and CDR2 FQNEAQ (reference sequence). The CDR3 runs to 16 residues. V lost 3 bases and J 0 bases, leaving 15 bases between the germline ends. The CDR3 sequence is CASSFDTGLGSYEQYF. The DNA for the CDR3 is TGTGCCAGCAGCTTTGACACCGGTTTAGGCTCCTACGAGCAGTACTTC.

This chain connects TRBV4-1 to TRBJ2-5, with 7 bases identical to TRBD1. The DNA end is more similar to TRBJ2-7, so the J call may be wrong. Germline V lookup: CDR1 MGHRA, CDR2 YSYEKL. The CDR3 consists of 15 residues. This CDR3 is CASSQCPGQNYEQYF. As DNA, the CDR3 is TGCGCCAGCAGCCAGTGCCCGGGACAGAACTACGAGCAGTACTTC.

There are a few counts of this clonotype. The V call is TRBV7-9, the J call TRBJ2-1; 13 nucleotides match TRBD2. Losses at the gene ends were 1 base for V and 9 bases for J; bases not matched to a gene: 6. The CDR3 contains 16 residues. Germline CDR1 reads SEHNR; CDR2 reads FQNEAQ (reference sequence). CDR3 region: CASSLVGTSGIREQFF. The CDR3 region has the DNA TGTGCCAGCAGCTTAGTGGGGACTAGCGGGATTCGTGAGCAGTTCTTC.

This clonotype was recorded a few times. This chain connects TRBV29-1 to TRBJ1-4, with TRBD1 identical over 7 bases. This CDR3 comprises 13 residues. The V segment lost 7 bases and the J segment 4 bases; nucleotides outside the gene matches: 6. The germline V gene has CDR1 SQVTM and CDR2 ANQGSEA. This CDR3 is CSGKQGINEKLFF. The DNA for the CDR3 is TGCAGCGGCAAACAGGGGATTAATGAAAAACTGTTTTTT. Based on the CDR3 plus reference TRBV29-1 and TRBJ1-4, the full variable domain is SAVISQKPSRDICQRGTSLTIQCQVDSQVTMMFWYRQQPGQSLTLIATANQGSEATYESGFVIDKFPISRPNLTFSTLTVSNMSPEDSSIYLCSGKQGINEKLFFGSGTQLSVL.

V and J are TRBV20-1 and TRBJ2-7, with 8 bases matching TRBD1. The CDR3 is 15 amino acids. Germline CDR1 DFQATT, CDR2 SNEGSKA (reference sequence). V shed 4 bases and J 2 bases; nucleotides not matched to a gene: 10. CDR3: CSATTWDRPTYEQYF. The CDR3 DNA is TGCAGTGCTACGACCTGGGACAGGCCTACCTACGAGCAGTACTTC.

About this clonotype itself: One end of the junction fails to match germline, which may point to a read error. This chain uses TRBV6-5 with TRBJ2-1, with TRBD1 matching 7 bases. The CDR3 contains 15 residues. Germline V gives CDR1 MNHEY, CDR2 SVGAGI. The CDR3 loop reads CAGRAITGAYNEQFF. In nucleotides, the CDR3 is TGTGCCGGCAGAGCCATCACAGGGGCCTACAATGAGCAGTTCTTC.

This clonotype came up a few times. CDR3 in DNA: TGTGCCATCTCCAAGACAGGGTCATCTATTGGCTACACCTTC. Encoded protein: CAISKTGSSIGYTF. The rearrangement joins TRBV10-3 to TRBJ1-2; 7 bases are a match to TRBD1. The CDR3 covers 14 residues. The junction had 13 bases not matched to a gene; V was cut back by 8 bases and J by 7 bases. CDR1 and CDR2 (germline): ENHRY, SYGVKD.

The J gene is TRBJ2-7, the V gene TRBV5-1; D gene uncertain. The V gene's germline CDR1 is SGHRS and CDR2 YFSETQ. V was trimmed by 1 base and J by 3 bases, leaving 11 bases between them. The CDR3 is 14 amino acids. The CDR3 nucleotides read TGCGCCAGCAGCTTGCATTTAGGGCTCTACGAGCAGTACTTC. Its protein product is CASSLHLGLYEQYF.

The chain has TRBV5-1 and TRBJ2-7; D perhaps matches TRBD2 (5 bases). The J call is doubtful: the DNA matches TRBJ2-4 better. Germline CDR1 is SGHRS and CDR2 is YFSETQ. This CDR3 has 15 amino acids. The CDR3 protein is CASRDGVLAKNIQYF. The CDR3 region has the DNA TGCGCCAGCAGGGACGGGGTGTTGGCCAAAAACATTCAGTACTTC.

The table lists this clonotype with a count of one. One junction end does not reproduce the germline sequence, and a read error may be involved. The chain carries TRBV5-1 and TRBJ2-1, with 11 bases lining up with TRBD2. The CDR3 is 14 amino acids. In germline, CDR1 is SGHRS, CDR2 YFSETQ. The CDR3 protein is CASSLTSGVNEQFF. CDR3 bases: TGCGCCAGCAGTCTGACTAGCGGGGTCAATGAGCAGTTTTTC.

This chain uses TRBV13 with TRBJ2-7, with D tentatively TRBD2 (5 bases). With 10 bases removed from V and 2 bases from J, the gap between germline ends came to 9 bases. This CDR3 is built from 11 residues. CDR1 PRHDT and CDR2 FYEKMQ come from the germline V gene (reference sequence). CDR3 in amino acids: CATGLTYEQYF. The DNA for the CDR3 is TGTGCCACCGGACTCACCTACGAGCAGTACTTC.

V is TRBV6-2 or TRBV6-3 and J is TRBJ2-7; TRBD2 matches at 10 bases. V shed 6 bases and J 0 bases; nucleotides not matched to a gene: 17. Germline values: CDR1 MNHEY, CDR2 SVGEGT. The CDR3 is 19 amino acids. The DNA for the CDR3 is TGTGCCAGCAGCGGGTTTGGGGCTAGCGGGGGAACCCCCTCCTACGAGCAGTACTTC. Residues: CASSGFGASGGTPSYEQYF.

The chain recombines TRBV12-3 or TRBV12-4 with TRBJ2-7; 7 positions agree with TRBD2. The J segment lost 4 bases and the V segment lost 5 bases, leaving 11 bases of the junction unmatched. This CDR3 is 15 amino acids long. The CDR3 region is CASSDGGLVNYEQYF. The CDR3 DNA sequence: TGTGCCAGCAGTGATGGAGGACTAGTTAATTACGAGCAGTACTTC.

This CDR3 is CASSYETGAKNIQYF. The CDR3 DNA reads TGTGCCAGCAGCTACGAAACAGGGGCCAAAAACATTCAGTACTTC. The gene calls are TRBV7-2 and TRBJ2-4; possibly TRBD1 for D (6 bases). Germline CDR1 reads SGHTA; CDR2 reads FQGNSA. CDR3 size: 15 residues. V gave up 4 bases and J gave up 1 base, with 11 bases separating them.